This TCR beta chain derives from a study of neurological immune-mediated disorders (dated by TCRdb to the late 2010s). At the level of the whole study: Among the roughly 35 multiple sclerosis patients, roughly 31 had relapsing-remitting MS and 3 had secondary progressive MS. Using UMI-based sequencing, the study compared peripheral blood TCR-beta repertoires from patients with HTLV-I-associated myelopathy (HAM/TSP), patients with multiple sclerosis, and healthy controls. The approximately 110 TCR-beta libraries included longitudinal samples, technical triplicates and paired sorted CD4+ and CD8+ T-cell subsets alongside PBMC samples. The cohort comprised some 71 subjects: roughly 15 HAM/TSP patients, some 35 multiple sclerosis patients and some 20 healthy controls. General conclusions and limits of the study: No identical CDR3 amino acid sequences were shared among expanded clones across subjects, suggesting private TCR-beta repertoires in all groups. In phylogenetic analysis, the repertoires of 18 of 34 MS patients grouped into a cluster of related CDR3 sequences, which suggests a possible signature at the repertoire level. No clinical or MRI features were associated with the MS cluster, and the authors said that larger cohorts are needed. The highest TCR clonal expansion was observed in HAM/TSP patients, whereas the lowest was observed in MS patients, even when compared with healthy controls.

Unsorted PBMC libraries were generated from 2 million PBMCs stored in RNAlater at -80 °C until RNA extraction. Multiple sclerosis patients were enrolled in a US clinical protocol evaluating disease progression by magnetic resonance imaging. Peripheral blood was subjected to Ficoll-Hypaque density gradient centrifugation to isolate PBMCs, which were then cryopreserved in liquid nitrogen. At least ten counts were recorded for this clonotype. Its antigen is unknown. No much larger clone is present one base from it, and per-base qualities are unavailable. Unmatched junction bases come to 5, with V trimmed by 1 base and J by 2 bases. Reading the germline V gene gives CDR1 SGHTA and CDR2 FQGNSA. Including cysteine and phenylalanine, the CDR3 has 16 amino acids. This entry keeps only the CDR3 DNA: 48 bases, framed from base 1. To synthesize cDNA, template-switch 5'RACE was performed with a primer carrying a 10-nucleotide random unique molecular identifier so that each TCR transcript was tagged. Over 200 million TCR-beta sequences, covering 15-18 subjects, were produced in each sequencing run. The RNeasy kit was used for extraction of total RNA. The KAPA Real-time Library Amplification kit was used to amplify TCR-beta VDJ regions with primers for the TCR constant region and the 5'RACE anchor. Sample indexes and Illumina adaptors were added in a first PCR, after which library yield was increased in a second PCR. The roughly 650 bp TCR product was size-selected on a 2% E-gel SizeSelection system after Ampure bead purification. Before pooling, library quality was checked on a Bioanalyzer, concentration was measured with Qubit, and libraries were quantified with the Kapa Library Quantification kit. Libraries were sequenced paired-end 2 x 150 bp on an Illumina HiSeq 2500. To increase sequence diversity, about 25-31% phiX was spiked into each library pool. On the study's bioinformatics: Quality-filtered reads were processed with the UMI-based MiGEC pipeline, and over 80% of raw TCR sequences were removed by the MiGEC pipeline during error correction. IMGT germline references were used for alignment of VDJ genes, and clonotypes were defined by a unique CDR3 amino acid sequence together with V-J genes. Clonal expansion, Shannon diversity and CDR3 relatedness (CalcPairwiseDistances, ClusterSamples) were evaluated with VDJtools, and phylogenetic trees were built with CLCbio workbench. Clones with at least 8 unique UMIs were defined as expanded, with this threshold being based on coefficient-of-variation modelling across technical triplicates. TCRdb reprocessed the public reads (quality trimming at Q25 with fastp, clone calling with MiXCR) and kept in-frame beta chains. Entries are consolidated by CDR3 protein sequence, retaining the most common genes and DNA. The authors' filters were not applied to this entry. The sample table shows 95,000 to 150,000 distinct CDR3 sequences, and more than 2.5% are seen once. The leading ten clones occupy about 1.2% of the sample.

The V and J genes are TRBV7-2 and TRBJ2-3, with 8 junctional bases fitting TRBD2. The TCR comes from a woman between 25 and 40 years old with multiple sclerosis. The source material was PBMCs. The sequenced DNA is TGTGCCAGCAGCTTAGTAACGGGGGGGCTCACAGATACGCAGTATTTT. The encoded protein is CASSLVTGGLTDTQYF.